A single T cell receptor beta chain is shown here with its context. No antigen is known for it. Germline loops: CDR1 MNHEY, CDR2 SMNVEV (reference sequence). The CDR3 contains 14 residues. With V trimmed by 4 bases and J by 4 bases, 2 bases remained unmatched. The sample is drawn from a study of T cells in Graves' hyperthyroidism and ophthalmopathy. Study conclusions and caveats: Blood samples included most of the expanded thyroid clonotypes exceeding 0.001.

Template material for amplifying TCR beta CDR3 regions consisted of RNA transcripts. RT-PCR in the first round (using the HTBI primer set) targeted the TCR CDR3. TCRdb ran MiXCR on the multiplex PCR reads and lists one entry per CDR3 protein. The table records about 400,000 distinct CDR3 sequences, roughly 14% of them present only once. Disease duration under 2 months; hyperthyroidism patients were aged 18 to 65. The blood was taken when hyperthyroidism was first diagnosed, before any ophthalmopathy symptoms showed up. The J gene is TRBJ2-2, the V gene TRBV27; 8 nucleotides agree with TRBD1. The TCR comes from a young woman with Graves' hyperthyroidism that later progressed to Graves' ophthalmopathy. Sequenced input: blood. CDR3 protein: CASSSGGFTGELFF. The CDR3 DNA reads as TGTGCCAGCAGTTCAGGGGGCTTCACCGGGGAGCTGTTTTTT.